This T cell receptor (beta chain) was obtained from a study of post-analysis software for immune sequencing data. Turning to the study itself: Several disease courses (relapsing-remitting, secondary progressive and progressive-relapsing) of multiple sclerosis were included.

V lost 7 bases to trimming and J lost 6 bases, with 9 bases between them. Germline V lookup: CDR1 SGHRS, CDR2 YFSETQ. The CDR3 length is 11 residues. Study-wide findings and caveats: TRBV5-6, TRBV5-1 and TRBV20-1 were among four or five TRBV segments more frequent in patients than controls. Normalized Chao1 diversity was significantly lower in multiple sclerosis patients than in controls. Samples from a shared batch, those prepared together, strongly co-clustered by F measure.

Remarks on this clonotype: What it binds is unknown.

Prepared libraries of TCR beta cDNA carried unique molecular identifiers. TCRdb reprocessed the PCR reads via MiXCR and lists one record per CDR3 protein. The sample contains hundreds of thousands of distinct CDR3 sequences, roughly three fifths of which appear only once. The chain couples TRBV5-1 to TRBJ2-3, with D possibly being TRBD2 (5 bases). The source material was blood. The sequence came from a girl aged 2-10 years with multiple sclerosis. As DNA, the CDR3 is TGCGCCAGCGGGAGCATGGATACGCAGTATTTT. Translation: CASGSMDTQYF.